This T cell receptor beta chain originates from a study of immune evolution from preneoplasia to lung adenocarcinoma. Study-level results: Top clone share appeared to fall from AAH through AIS, MIA, adenocarcinoma. Clonality was highest in normal lung, lower in later-stage lesions apparently.

V lost 2 bases to trimming and J lost 5 bases; unmatched junction nucleotides: 6. Germline CDR1 is MNHEY and CDR2 is SVGAGI. The CDR3 covers 15 residues. Comments on this clone: Its antigen is as yet unknown.

Histologic diagnosis was independently verified by two lung pathologists. Premalignant or tumor cells were enriched by macro-dissection after pathologic assessment. Sequenced by immunoSEQ multiplex PCR; TCRdb stores in-frame clones only, minus some. The repertoire holds some 2,800 clones, with roughly 88% as singletons. This TCR derives from a person in their 70s with lung adenocarcinoma. The chain has TRBV6-5 and TRBJ1-5, with 7 bases lining up with TRBD1. Sequenced sample: FFPE atypical adenomatous hyperplasia tissue from the lung. Subset indicated: atypical adenomatous hyperplasia (AAH), lung preneoplasia. The CDR3 coding sequence is TGTGCCAGCAGTTACACCACAGGGGCGGATCAGCCCCAGCATTTT. Its protein is CASSYTTGADQPQHF.